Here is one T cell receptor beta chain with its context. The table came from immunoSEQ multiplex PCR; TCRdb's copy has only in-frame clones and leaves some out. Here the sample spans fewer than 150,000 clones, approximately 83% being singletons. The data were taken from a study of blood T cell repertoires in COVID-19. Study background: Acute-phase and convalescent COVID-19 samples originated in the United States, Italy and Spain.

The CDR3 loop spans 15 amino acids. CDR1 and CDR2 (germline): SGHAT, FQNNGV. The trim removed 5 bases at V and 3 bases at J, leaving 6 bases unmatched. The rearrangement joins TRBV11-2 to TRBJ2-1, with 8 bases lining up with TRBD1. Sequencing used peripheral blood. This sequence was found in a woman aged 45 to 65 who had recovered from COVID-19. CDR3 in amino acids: CASSGQGAFYNEQFF. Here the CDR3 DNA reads TGTGCCAGCAGCGGGCAGGGGGCGTTCTACAATGAGCAGTTCTTC.